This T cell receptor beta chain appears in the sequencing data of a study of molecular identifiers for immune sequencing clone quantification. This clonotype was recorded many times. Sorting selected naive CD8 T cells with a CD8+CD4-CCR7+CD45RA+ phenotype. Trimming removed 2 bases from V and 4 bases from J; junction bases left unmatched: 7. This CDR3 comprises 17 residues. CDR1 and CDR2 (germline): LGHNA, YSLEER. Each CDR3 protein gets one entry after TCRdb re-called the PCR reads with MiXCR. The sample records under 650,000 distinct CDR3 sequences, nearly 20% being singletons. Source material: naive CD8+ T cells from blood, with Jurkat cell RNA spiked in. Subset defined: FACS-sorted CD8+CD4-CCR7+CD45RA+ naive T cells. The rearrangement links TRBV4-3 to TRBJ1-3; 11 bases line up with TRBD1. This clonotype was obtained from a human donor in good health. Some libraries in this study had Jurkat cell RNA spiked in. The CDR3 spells CASSQWTGGNPGNTIYF. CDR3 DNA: TGCGCCAGCAGCCAATGGACAGGGGGCAATCCCGGAAACACCATATATTTT.